The sequence of this T cell receptor beta chain was determined in a study of blood T cell repertoires in COVID-19. Study-level background: COVID-19 samples, acute and convalescent, were from the United States, Italy and Spain.

The sample holds one count of this clone. The protocol was immunoSEQ multiplex PCR, while the TCRdb copy is restricted to in-frame clones and leaves out a portion. The sample records about 200,000 clones, around 86% being singletons. The CDR3 runs to 14 residues. CDR1 is SGHTA, CDR2 FQGNSA, per germline. V was pared by 6 bases and J by 2 bases, with 13 bases between. The chain joins TRBV7-2 to TRBJ1-2, with D hard to call. This receptor was taken from a woman aged 50 to 60 with COVID-19, enrolled during active disease. Source material: peripheral blood. This chain's CDR3 is CASSAEGRNYGYTF. As DNA, the CDR3 is TGTGCCAGCAGTGCGGAGGGAAGGAACTATGGCTACACCTTC.